The 7 T cell receptor beta chains listed next were all sequenced from one sample in a study of CD8 T cell repertoires and HIV-1 epitope variants (TCRdb year 2020). Libraries were made using the immunoSEQ multiplex PCR assay. Imported from immuneACCESS, the table was reduced by TCRdb to in-frame sequences with V and J called. These copies leave out some clones; in studies compared against another copy, an unresolved V gene accounts for under half, and the cause of the remainder is not known. The sample includes 6,000 or so clones, with roughly 70% observed a single time. Around 40% of the sample rests with the top ten. Which antigens these TCRs recognize remains unknown. Material: cultured CD8+ T cells derived from PBMCs. The receptors stem from a male donor with HIV.

V usage is TRBV4-3 and J usage is TRBJ2-7; 12 bases align to TRBD1. The J segment lost 3 bases and the V segment lost 4 bases, leaving 4 bases of the junction unmatched. Germline CDR1 and CDR2: LGHNA and YSLEER. CDR3 size: 15 residues. CDR3 sequence reads: CASSPGTGGFYEQYF. CDR3 DNA: TGCGCCAGCAGCCCTGGGACAGGGGGCTTCTACGAGCAGTACTTC.

This chain uses TRBV19 with TRBJ2-5; D call uncertain. The end of the DNA aligns better with TRBJ2-7, so the J call may be wrong. CDR3 size: 13 residues. Germline V gene sequence: CDR1 LNHDA, CDR2 SQIVND (reference sequence). The DNA of the CDR3 is TGTGCCAGTAGTACGGACGGCTCCTACGAGCAGTACTTC. Protein: CASSTDGSYEQYF.

This rearrangement joins TRBV7-8 to TRBJ1-2, with 7 bases fitting TRBD1. V trimming: 5 bases; J trimming: 6 bases; junction bases outside the gene matches: 12. This CDR3 is built from 15 residues. Germline V CDR1 and CDR2: SGHVS, FQNEAQ. The CDR3 region is CASSQGSGQGDGYTF. CDR3 nucleotide sequence: TGTGCCAGCAGCCAAGGGTCAGGCCAGGGGGATGGCTACACCTTC. The full variable domain, completed using reference TRBV7-8 and TRBJ1-2, is GAGVSQSPRYKVAKRGQDVALRCDPISGHVSLFWYQQALGQGPEFLTYFQNEAQLDKSGLPSDRFFAERPEGSVSTLKIQRTQQEDSAVYLCASSQGSGQGDGYTFGSGTRLTVV.

This clone was seen a single time. The genes are TRBV28 and TRBJ2-7, with D possibly being TRBD1 (6 bases). V lost 4 bases to trimming and J lost 4 bases, with 17 bases between them. The CDR3 is 15 amino acids. CDR1 is MDHEN, CDR2 SYDVKM, per germline. The chain's CDR3 is CASSSVGGRLYEQYF. As DNA, the CDR3 is TGTGCCAGCAGTTCTGTAGGGGGTAGACTTTACGAGCAGTACTTC.

This clone turned up a few times. This chain links TRBV27 with TRBJ1-2; tentative D call: TRBD1 (6 bases). The CDR3 totals 15 residues. CDR1 MNHEY and CDR2 SMNVEV come from the germline V gene (reference sequence). Trimming shortened V by 5 bases and J by 4 bases, and 17 bases separated the two germline ends. CDR3: CASSHSTGSGYGYTF. Here the CDR3 DNA reads TGTGCCAGCAGTCACAGCACAGGGTCAGGCTATGGCTACACCTTC.

The genes are TRBV9 and TRBJ1-1; tentative D call: TRBD1 (6 bases). V gave up 3 bases and J gave up 0 bases, with 12 bases separating them. The CDR3 extends over 15 amino acids. CDR1 and CDR2 from the germline V gene are SGDLS and YYNGEE. CDR3 loop: CASSAPGHLNTEAFF. The CDR3 bases are TGTGCCAGCAGCGCTCCGGGACACCTGAACACTGAAGCTTTCTTT.

The genes are TRBV12-2 and TRBJ1-4. TRBV12-2 is flagged as a pseudogene. The CDR3 is 16 residues long. The CDR3 sequence: CASRLEFRGSNEKLFF. The CDR3 DNA reads TGTGCAAGTCGCTTAGAGTTTCGAGGGTCTAATGAAAAACTGTTTTTT.